This T cell receptor beta chain was observed in a study of shared clonotypes between healthy human individuals. At the level of the study: Three plates were used per donor for CD4 naive, three for CD4 memory, two for CD8 naive and one for CD8 memory. Study-level findings and limits: Represented diversity (both genetic and exposure-history) was limited by the small number of donors. Shared clonotypes across all four donors exceeded non-shared ones in generation probability.

Details on this clone: Its antigen is unknown.

Produced via immunoSEQ multiplex PCR; TCRdb's table is partial and in-frame only. The table records about 2.3 million clones, around 92% of them present only once. V lost 2 bases to trimming and J lost 2 bases, with 11 bases between them. CDR3 length: 15 amino acids. The germline CDR1 and CDR2 sequences are SGHRS and YFSETQ. CD45RA+ naive and CD45RA-negative memory subsets were separated from CD4+ cells. The genes are TRBV5-1 and TRBJ2-1; a weak D match, TRBD2 (6 bases). The TCR comes from a man between 18 and 29 years old in good health. Some clones in this sample may be carry-over from other donors' samples. Sequencing used naive CD4+ T cells from PBMCs. Indicated subset: CD45RA+ positively selected. CDR3 nucleotide sequence: TGCGCCAGCAGCTTCACCGCGGGAACCTACAATGAGCAGTTCTTC. It encodes CASSFTAGTYNEQFF.